Sequencing of this T cell receptor beta chain was carried out in a study of T cells after yellow fever vaccination. General study points: Most primary-vaccination clones reappeared after the booster (96% CD4, around 88% CD8).

MiXCR was run by TCRdb on the 5' RACE reads, yielding one entry per CDR3 protein. The sample gives about 110,000 distinct CDR3 sequences, roughly 8.4% of which show up once; around 25% is in the top ten. This clonotype was seen only a few times. The antigen remains undetermined. This TCR was sampled from a man aged 30 to 45 who received the YFV17D yellow fever vaccine. The input for sequencing was CD8+ T cells sorted from PBMCs, taken 45 days after the yellow fever booster vaccination.

The CDR3 loop is CASSIGAGREQYF. For the CDR3, the DNA is TGTGCCAGTAGTATAGGGGCGGGACGCGAGCAGTACTTC. The chain uses TRBV19 and TRBJ2-7, with D possibly being TRBD2 (6 bases). Trimming shortened V by 1 base and J by 6 bases, and 10 bases separated the two germline ends. From germline, CDR1 is LNHDA and CDR2 SQIVND (reference sequence). CDR3 length equals 13 residues. Supplemented by reference TRBV19 and TRBJ2-7, the full variable domain reads DGGITQSPKYLFRKEGQNVTLSCEQNLNHDAMYWYRQDPGQGLRLIYYSQIVNDFQKGDIAEGYSVSREKKESFPLTVTSAQKNPTAFYLCASSIGAGREQYFGPGTRLTVT.